The 6 T cell receptor beta chains below all came from one sample that was sequenced in a study of lymphopenia after photon versus proton radiotherapy. Sequencing used immunoSEQ multiplex PCR; TCRdb keeps in-frame clones, though not all of them. This sample has more than 70,000 clones, with approximately 82% found just once. The specimen comprised peripheral blood, sampled from a patient treated with proton-based radiotherapy. All receptors come from a man in his sixties with pancreatic cancer.

The V gene is TRBV19, the J gene TRBJ2-5; a weak D match, TRBD2 (7 bases). The CDR3 covers 15 residues. The germline gives CDR1 LNHDA, CDR2 SQIVND (reference sequence). V was pared by 6 bases and J by 0 bases, with 14 bases between. The CDR3 spells CASSPRGAYQETQYF. As DNA, the CDR3 is TGTGCCAGTAGCCCCCGGGGGGCCTACCAAGAGACCCAGTACTTC.

The CDR3 region has the DNA TGTGCCAGCAGCGCCAGACCGTACACTGAAGCTTTCTTT. It yields the protein CASSARPYTEAFF. This sequence joins TRBV7-8 and TRBJ1-1; D is unclear. Germline lookup yields CDR1 SGHVS and CDR2 FQNEAQ. The CDR3 spans 13 residues. Deletions cut 5 bases from V and 3 bases from J, with 10 bases between.

This clone was detected only once. This chain uses TRBV28 with TRBJ2-5; tentatively, D is TRBD2 (6 bases). V lost 5 bases and J lost 2, with 18 bases in between. In germline, CDR1 is MDHEN, CDR2 SYDVKM. This CDR3 region has 16 residues. The CDR3 DNA reads as TGTGCCAGCAGTCGATCCGGGACTCGGAGGCAAGAGACCCAGTACTTC. As protein: CASSRSGTRRQETQYF.

V is TRBV9 and J is TRBJ1-3; maybe TRBD1 (5 bases). V gave up 6 bases and J gave up 0 bases, with 10 bases separating them. The V gene's germline CDR1 is SGDLS and CDR2 YYNGEE. The CDR3 covers 14 residues. The CDR3 loop reads CASNMGLSGNTIYF. The CDR3 DNA reads TGTGCCAGCAATATGGGACTCTCTGGAAACACCATATATTTT.

The chain joins TRBV7-3 to TRBJ2-7; 9 bases are a match to TRBD2. CDR1 and CDR2 (germline): SGHTA, FQGTGA. Trimming took 0 bases from V and 6 from J; bases not matched to a gene: 12. The CDR3 has 17 residues. The CDR3 loop is CASSLTPGLARPCEQYF. CDR3 sequence (DNA): TGTGCCAGCAGCTTAACGCCGGGACTAGCTCGGCCCTGCGAGCAGTACTTC.

This clone was recorded many times. The rearrangement links TRBV4-1 to TRBJ2-1, with D unclear. The CDR3 runs to 11 residues. Germline loops: CDR1 MGHRA, CDR2 YSYEKL. Deletions cut 8 bases from V and 5 bases from J, with 7 bases between. Here the CDR3 reads CASAQDNEQFF. CDR3 DNA: TGCGCCAGCGCCCAAGACAATGAGCAGTTCTTC.